Listed below are T cell receptor beta chains from one sample, sequenced in a study of OX40 agonist ivuxolimab in advanced cancers. Assay used: immunoSEQ multiplex PCR; TCRdb lists only in-frame clones, some missing. The repertoire includes some 14,000 clones, 85% to 90% of them detected once, and 6.7% sits in the top ten. The sequencing used CD4+ or CD8+ T cells sorted from blood, collected in a trial of the OX40 agonist ivuxolimab. The receptors were sampled from an adult with an advanced solid tumor such as melanoma, head and neck, liver or kidney cancer. CDR3s include the opening cysteine and the closing phenylalanine or tryptophan.

j_call | v_call | cdr3_aa
TRBJ2-1 | TRBV6-1 | CASSERELAGKNNEQFF
TRBJ1-2 | TRBV6-5 | CASSWGRLYGYTF
TRBJ1-2 | TRBV19 | CASSNRGLGNGYTF
TRBJ1-4 | TRBV18 | CASSPRRGGEKLFF
TRBJ2-5 | TRBV2 | CASSGQETQYF
TRBJ2-3 | TRBV15 | CATSISGTGTDTQYF
TRBJ2-7 | TRBV23-1 | CASSQSGTLCF
TRBJ1-1 | TRBV5-4 | CASSLSPGMNTEAFF
TRBJ1-5 | TRBV5-5 | CASSLGGGDQPQHF
TRBJ2-7 | TRBV7-9 | CASSLDGTPTYEQYF
TRBJ1-6 | TRBV5-4 | CASSIGGSNSPLHF
TRBJ2-3 | TRBV4-2 | CASSQDLRGLGGTDTQYF
TRBJ2-5 | TRBV7-2 | CASSLGGRETQYF
TRBJ1-1 | TRBV6-5 | CASSYTGSEAFF
TRBJ1-1 | TRBV7-6 | CASSDQGWDTEAFF
TRBJ1-3 | TRBV11-2 | CASSLPGRISGNTIYF
TRBJ2-1 | TRBV6-5 | CASIKAGTEEQFF
TRBJ1-3 | TRBV19 | CASREDSFSGNTIYF
TRBJ1-6 | TRBV7-2 | CASSKESGGNSPLHF
TRBJ1-1 | TRBV11-2 | CASSLAGATEAFF
TRBJ1-2 | TRBV7-9 | CASSYSNNYGYTF
TRBJ1-1 | TRBV29-1 | CSVDDGSFTEAFF
TRBJ2-3 | TRBV5-1 | CASSFLRGPDTQYF
TRBJ1-2 | TRBV20-1 | CSARDDQKCTF
TRBJ1-5 | TRBV19 | CASSIIGNQPQHF
TRBJ1-1 | TRBV2 | CASSVLRVWNTEAFF
TRBJ1-6 | TRBV18 | CASSSGTGGSPLHF
TRBJ1-1 | TRBV5-1 | CASSSGQGAEAFF